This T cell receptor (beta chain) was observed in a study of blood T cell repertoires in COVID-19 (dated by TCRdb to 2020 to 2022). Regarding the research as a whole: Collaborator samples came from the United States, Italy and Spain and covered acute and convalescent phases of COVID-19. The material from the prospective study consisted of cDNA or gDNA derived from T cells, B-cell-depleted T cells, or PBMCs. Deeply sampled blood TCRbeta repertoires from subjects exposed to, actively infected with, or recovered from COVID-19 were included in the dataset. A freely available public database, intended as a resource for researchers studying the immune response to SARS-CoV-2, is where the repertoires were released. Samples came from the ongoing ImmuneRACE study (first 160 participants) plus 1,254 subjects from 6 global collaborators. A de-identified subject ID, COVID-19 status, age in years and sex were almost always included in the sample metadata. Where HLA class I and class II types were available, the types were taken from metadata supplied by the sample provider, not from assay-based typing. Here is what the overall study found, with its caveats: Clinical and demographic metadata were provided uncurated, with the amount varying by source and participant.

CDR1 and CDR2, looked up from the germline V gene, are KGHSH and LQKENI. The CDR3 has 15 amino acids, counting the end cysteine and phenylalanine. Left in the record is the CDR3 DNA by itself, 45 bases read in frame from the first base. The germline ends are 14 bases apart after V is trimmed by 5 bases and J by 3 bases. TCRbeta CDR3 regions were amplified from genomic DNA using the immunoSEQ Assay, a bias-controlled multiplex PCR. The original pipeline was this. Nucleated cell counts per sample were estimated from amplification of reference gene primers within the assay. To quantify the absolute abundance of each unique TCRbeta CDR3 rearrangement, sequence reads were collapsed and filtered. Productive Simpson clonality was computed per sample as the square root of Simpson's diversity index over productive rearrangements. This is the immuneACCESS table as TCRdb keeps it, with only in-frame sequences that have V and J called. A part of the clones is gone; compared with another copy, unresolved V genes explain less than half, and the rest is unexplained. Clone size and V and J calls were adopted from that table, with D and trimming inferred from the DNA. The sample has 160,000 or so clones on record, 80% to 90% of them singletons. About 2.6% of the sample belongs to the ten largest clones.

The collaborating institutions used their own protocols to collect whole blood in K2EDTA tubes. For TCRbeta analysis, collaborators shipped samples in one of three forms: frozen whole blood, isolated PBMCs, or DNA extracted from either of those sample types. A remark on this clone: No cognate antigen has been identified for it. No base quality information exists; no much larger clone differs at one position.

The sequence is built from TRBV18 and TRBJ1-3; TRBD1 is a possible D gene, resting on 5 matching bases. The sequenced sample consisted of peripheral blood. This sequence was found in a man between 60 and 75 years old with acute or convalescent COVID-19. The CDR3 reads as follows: CASSEGHGGGNTIYF. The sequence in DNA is TGTGCCAGCTCAGAAGGACACGGCGGTGGAAACACCATATATTTT.